The next 10 T cell receptor beta chains were all read from a single sample in a study of PD-1 blockade in classical Hodgkin lymphoma. Profiled with immunoSEQ multiplex PCR; TCRdb holds only in-frame clones, not every one. This table has over 20,000 clones, 87% appearing once. Time point here: newly diagnosed, previously untreated cHL patient sample. Through magnetic negative selection, CD8+ T cells were separated from PBMCs that had been thawed. Material: CD8+ T cells from blood. The receptors here all came from a human donor with classical Hodgkin lymphoma.

The CDR3 DNA sequence: TGTGCCAGCAGTTTATGGTCGGCAGGCTCTGGGGAGACCCAGTACTTC. Translating gives CASSLWSAGSGETQYF. The V and J genes are TRBV28 and TRBJ2-5, with D uncertain. Germline V gives CDR1 MDHEN, CDR2 SYDVKM. Trimming removed 0 bases at V and 5 bases at J, with 16 bases between. The CDR3 has 16 amino acids. Drawing the rest from reference TRBV28 and TRBJ2-5, the complete variable domain is DVKVTQSSRYLVKRTGEKVFLECVQDMDHENMFWYRQDPGLGLRLIYFSYDVKMKEKGDIPEGYSVSREKKERFSLILESASTNQTSMYLCASSLWSAGSGETQYFGPGTRLLVL.

This sequence joins TRBV5-8 and TRBJ1-1; D perhaps matches TRBD1 (6 bases). This CDR3 contains 13 residues. Germline assignment: CDR1 SGHTS and CDR2 YDEGEE. Between the trimmed V and J ends, which lost 5 bases and 3 bases, there was a span of 11 bases. The CDR3 sequence: CASSWTAYTEAFF. In nucleotides, the CDR3 is TGTGCCAGCAGTTGGACAGCCTACACTGAAGCTTTCTTT.

The chain employs TRBV7-2 and TRBJ2-7, with D perhaps TRBD2 (5 bases). Looked up from germline, CDR1 is SGHTA and CDR2 is FQGNSA. V lost 1 base and J lost 2, with 9 bases in between. CDR3 length: 14 amino acids. The CDR3 DNA reads TGTGCCAGCAGCTTAGAGAGGGCAGCCTACGAGCAGTACTTC. Translation: CASSLERAAYEQYF.

The chain combines TRBV5-4 with TRBJ2-1; D might be TRBD1 (5 bases). In germline, CDR1 is SGHNT, CDR2 YYREEE (reference sequence). The CDR3 sequence is 15 residues long. V lost 6 bases and J lost 0, with 13 bases in between. The CDR3 nucleotides are TGTGCCAGCACACTTCACAGGAGCTCCTACAATGAGCAGTTCTTC. This codes for CASTLHRSSYNEQFF.

This clone was counted between two and nine times. The gene calls are TRBV10-1 and TRBJ2-7; D gene uncertain. CDR3 length: 13 amino acids. The germline CDR1 and CDR2 sequences are WNHNN and SYGVQD (reference sequence). The ends were cut back, 7 bases at V and 2 bases at J, with 12 bases in the middle. CDR3 nucleotides: TGCGCCAGCAAGGACCGCAGGACCTACGAGCAGTACTTC. Translated, it gives CASKDRRTYEQYF.

The rearrangement uses TRBV19 and TRBJ1-2; D might be TRBD1 (5 bases). Germline loops: CDR1 LNHDA, CDR2 SQIVND (reference sequence). CDR3 size: 17 residues. V was shortened by 9 bases and J by 0 bases, with 23 bases between the two germline ends. As DNA, the CDR3 is TGTGCCAGCAGAGAGACCCACTGGGGCCTAGCTAACTATGGCTACACCTTC. As protein: CASRETHWGLANYGYTF. The variable domain in full, completed from reference TRBV19 and TRBJ1-2, reads DGGITQSPKYLFRKEGQNVTLSCEQNLNHDAMYWYRQDPGQGLRLIYYSQIVNDFQKGDIAEGYSVSREKKESFPLTVTSAQKNPTAFYLCASRETHWGLANYGYTFGSGTRLTVV.

As regards this clone: The same CDR3 can be traced to other DNA sequences in this sample. The J gene is TRBJ2-7, the V gene TRBV6-5, with D hard to call. The ends were cut back, 5 bases at V and 6 bases at J, with 14 bases in the middle. The CDR3 totals 13 residues. Germline V CDR1 and CDR2: MNHEY, SVGAGI. CDR3 sequence: CASSPLLPGEQYF. The CDR3 DNA is TGTGCCAGCAGTCCTCTCCTGCCTGGCGAGCAGTACTTC.

V and J are TRBV2 and TRBJ2-6, with TRBD1 identical over 10 bases. Germline trimming cut 1 base from V and 3 bases from J; bases unmatched to any gene: 6. Germline V gene sequence: CDR1 SNHLY, CDR2 FYNNEI. The CDR3 has 18 residues. CDR3 residues: CASSEVSTGGFGANVLTF. CDR3 nucleotides: TGTGCCAGCAGTGAAGTCTCGACAGGGGGCTTTGGGGCCAACGTCCTGACTTTC.

The rearrangement links TRBV5-4 to TRBJ1-2; 7 bases are shared with TRBD1. Trimming at V came to 3 bases and at J to 2 bases, leaving 10 bases not matched to a gene. Germline V gene sequence: CDR1 SGHNT, CDR2 YYREEE (reference sequence). The CDR3 is made up of 16 amino acids. The CDR3 protein is CASSSGGQVPNYGYTF. CDR3 DNA: TGTGCCAGCAGCTCGGGCGGACAGGTCCCAAACTATGGCTACACCTTC. The variable domain in full, completed from reference TRBV5-4 and TRBJ1-2, reads ETGVTQSPTHLIKTRGQQVTLRCSSQSGHNTVSWYQQALGQGPQFIFQYYREEENGRGNFPPRFSGLQFPNYSSELNVNALELDDSALYLCASSSGGQVPNYGYTFGSGTRLTVV.

The gene calls are TRBV5-7 and TRBJ2-7; 8 bases align to TRBD2. TRBV5-7 is classed as an ORF, of uncertain function. This CDR3 comprises 14 residues. Trimming took 3 bases from V and 2 from J; bases not matched to a gene: 4. The CDR3 region has the DNA TGTGCCAGCAGCTCAGCGGGGGCCACCTACGAGCAGTACTTC. This translates into CASSSAGATYEQYF.